This T cell receptor (beta chain) is from a study of T cell changes during pregnancy in multiple sclerosis. V lost 5 bases and J 4 bases, leaving 14 bases between the germline ends. Germline lookup yields CDR1 GTSNPN and CDR2 SVGIG (reference sequence). The CDR3 runs 13 residues. Repertoires were generated with immunoSEQ multiplex PCR, while TCRdb's copy carries only in-frame clones and drops some. The sample contains about 50,000 clones, about 90% of which appear only once. The material sequenced was CD4+ T cells from peripheral blood mononuclear cells, taken after pregnancy. The chain has TRBV30 and TRBJ1-1; D not certain. This clonotype was obtained from a female donor with multiple sclerosis, enrolled in a pregnancy study. The CDR3: CAWAGRRRTEAFF. The CDR3 nucleotides read TGTGCCTGGGCTGGGCGGAGGCGCACTGAAGCTTTCTTT.